A selection of T cell receptor beta chains follows, all from one sample in a study of cytomegalovirus exposure and HLA in healthy donors. This table comes from immunoSEQ multiplex PCR, and its TCRdb copy is limited to in-frame clones, with some not included. The top ten clones hold 4.4% of a sample with 150,000 to 200,000 clones, approximately 79% of them seen once. Sequencing used PBMCs. These receptors were obtained from a woman aged 25 to 39 in good health and CMV-seropositive. CDR3s include the opening cysteine and the closing phenylalanine or tryptophan. The D gene is left open where the match is weak. Part of the rows lack a size; the others show once, few, many or a class for expanded clones.

>TRBJ1-5|-|-|TRBV6-5
CASSYDGGPQHF
TGTGCCAGCAGTTACGACGGGGGGCCCCAGCATTTT
>TRBJ2-6|TRBD1|-|TRBV19
CASSTPPGQTASGANVLTF
TGTGCCAGTAGTACACCCCCGGGACAGACAGCCTCTGGGGCCAACGTCCTGACTTTC
>TRBJ2-7|-|-|TRBV21-1
CASSARDRGSYEQYF
TGTGCCAGCAGCGCCCGGGACAGGGGTTCCTACGAGCAGTACTTC
>TRBJ2-2|-|-|TRBV4-2
CASSQEGQNTGELFF
TGTGCCAGCAGCCAAGAGGGCCAGAACACCGGGGAGCTGTTTTTT
>TRBJ2-7|TRBD1|-|TRBV4-1
CASSHPGQGVNEQYF
TGCGCCAGCAGCCACCCGGGACAGGGGGTCAACGAGCAGTACTTC
>TRBJ2-4|-|few|TRBV19
CASTQPGDKNIQYF
TGTGCCAGTACCCAGCCGGGGGATAAAAACATTCAGTACTTC
>TRBJ2-7|TRBD1|-|TRBV5-1
CASSGIIRDRPYEQYF
TGCGCCAGCAGCGGAATTATCCGGGACAGGCCCTACGAGCAGTACTTC
>TRBJ1-1|-|-|TRBV5-1
CASSFVGRANTEAFF
TGCGCCAGCAGCTTCGTCGGCAGGGCGAACACTGAAGCTTTCTTT
>TRBJ2-1|-|-|TRBV2
CASLGAYNEQFF
TGTGCCAGCTTAGGAGCCTACAATGAGCAGTTCTTC
>TRBJ2-6|-|-|TRBV4-3
CASSQERGTGANVLTF
TGCGCTAGCAGCCAAGAAAGGGGAACTGGGGCCAACGTCCTGACTTTC
>TRBJ1-3|-|once|TRBV9
CASSVDFSYRNTIYF
TGTGCCAGCAGCGTAGACTTCTCTTACCGAAACACCATATATTTT
>TRBJ2-2|TRBD1|-|TRBV19
CASRRGGQGNTGELFF
TGTGCCAGTAGGAGGGGAGGACAGGGGAACACCGGGGAGCTGTTTTTT
>TRBJ2-7|TRBD1|-|TRBV15
CATSRDRGTFEQYF
TGTGCCACCAGCAGGGACAGGGGGACTTTCGAGCAGTACTTC
>TRBJ1-1|-|-|TRBV18
CASSPTGSYTEAFF
TGTGCCAGCTCACCCACAGGGTCCTACACTGAAGCTTTCTTT
>TRBJ2-1|TRBD2|-|TRBV7-2
CASSLVPAGGYNEQFF
TGTGCCAGCAGCTTAGTCCCTGCGGGAGGCTACAATGAGCAGTTCTTC
>TRBJ1-1|-|few|TRBV21-1
CASSKVGTGVSFGGTEAFF
TGTGCCAGCAGCAAAGTGGGGACAGGGGTTTCATTCGGGGGCACTGAAGCTTTCTTT
>TRBJ1-2|-|-|TRBV10-3
CAISLTTGNSNYGYTF
TGTGCCATCAGCCTAACTACAGGGAATTCAAATTATGGCTACACCTTC
>TRBJ1-4|-|-|TRBV27
CASSLSRLNEKLFF
TGTGCCAGCAGTTTAAGCAGGCTAAATGAAAAACTGTTTTTT
>TRBJ2-3|TRBD2|-|TRBV5-1
CASSSVGGTDTQYF
TGCGCCAGCAGCTCAGTCGGGGGGACAGATACGCAGTATTTT
>TRBJ2-7|TRBD1|-|TRBV4-2
CASSQDFGQESEQYF
TGTGCCAGCAGCCAAGATTTTGGACAGGAGTCCGAGCAGTACTTC
>TRBJ1-1|-|-|TRBV2
CASSEEGPMNTEAFF
TGTGCCAGCAGTGAAGAGGGGCCCATGAACACTGAAGCTTTCTTT
>TRBJ2-1|TRBD2|-|TRBV20-1
CSATAGVEQFF
TGCAGTGCAACAGCGGGAGTCGAGCAGTTCTTC
>TRBJ2-2|-|-|TRBV10-1
CASSEVHGPGLTGELFF
TGCGCCAGCAGTGAGGTTCACGGACCAGGGCTCACCGGGGAGCTGTTTTTT
>TRBJ2-5|TRBD1|once|TRBV25-1
CASSEFGQGGETQYF
TGTGCCAGCAGTGAATTCGGACAGGGGGGAGAGACCCAGTACTTC
>TRBJ1-2|-|-|TRBV4-2
CASSQEGGESYGYTF
TGTGCCAGCAGCCAAGAGGGAGGGGAAAGCTATGGCTACACCTTC
>TRBJ2-1|-|-|TRBV19
CATSKGVLLTDNNEQFF
TGTGCCACCTCAAAGGGAGTATTACTCACCGACAACAATGAGCAGTTCTTC
>TRBJ1-1|-|-|TRBV27
CPPPGAEAFF
TGTCCCCCACCAGGGGCTGAAGCTTTCTTT